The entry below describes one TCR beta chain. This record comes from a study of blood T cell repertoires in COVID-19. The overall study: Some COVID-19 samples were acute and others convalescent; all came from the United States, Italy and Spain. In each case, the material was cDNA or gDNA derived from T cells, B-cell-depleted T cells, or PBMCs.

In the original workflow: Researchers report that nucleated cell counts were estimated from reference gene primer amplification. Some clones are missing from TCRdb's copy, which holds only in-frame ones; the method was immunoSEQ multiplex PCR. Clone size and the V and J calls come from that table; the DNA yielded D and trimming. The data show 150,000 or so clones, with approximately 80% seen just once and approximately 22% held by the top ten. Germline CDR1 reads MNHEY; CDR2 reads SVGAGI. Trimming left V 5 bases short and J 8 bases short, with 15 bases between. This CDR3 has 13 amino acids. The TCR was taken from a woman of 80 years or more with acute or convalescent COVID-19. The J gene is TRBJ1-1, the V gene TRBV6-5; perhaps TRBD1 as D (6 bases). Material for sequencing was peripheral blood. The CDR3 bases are TGTGCCAGCAGTACGAGGGGGTCCCCAGAAGCTTTCTTT. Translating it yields CASSTRGSPEAFF.